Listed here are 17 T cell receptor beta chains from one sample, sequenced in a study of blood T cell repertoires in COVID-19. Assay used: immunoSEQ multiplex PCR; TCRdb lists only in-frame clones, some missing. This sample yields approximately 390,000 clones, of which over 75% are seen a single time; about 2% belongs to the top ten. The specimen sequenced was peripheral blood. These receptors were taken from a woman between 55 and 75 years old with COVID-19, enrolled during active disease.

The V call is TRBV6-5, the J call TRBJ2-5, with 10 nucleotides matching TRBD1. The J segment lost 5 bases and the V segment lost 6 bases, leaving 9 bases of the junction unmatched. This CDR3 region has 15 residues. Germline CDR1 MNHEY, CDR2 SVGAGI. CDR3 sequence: CASRAGTGAWETQYF. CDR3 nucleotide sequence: TGTGCCAGCAGAGCCGGGACAGGGGCTTGGGAGACCCAGTACTTC.

This chain's CDR3 is CASSQRQGRNTEAFF. The DNA for the CDR3 is TGTGCCAGCAGCCAAAGACAGGGGCGGAACACTGAAGCTTTCTTT. This sequence joins TRBV3-1 (or the pseudogene TRBV3-2) and TRBJ1-1, with TRBD1 matching 8 bases. This CDR3 region has 15 residues. Unmatched junction bases numbered 3, after V lost 2 bases and J lost 1 base. The germline gives CDR1 LGHDT, CDR2 YNNKEL (reference sequence).

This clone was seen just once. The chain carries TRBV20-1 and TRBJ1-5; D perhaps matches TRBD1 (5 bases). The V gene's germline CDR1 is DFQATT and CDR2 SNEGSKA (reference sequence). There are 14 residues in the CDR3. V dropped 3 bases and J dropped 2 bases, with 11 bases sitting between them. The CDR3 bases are TGCAGTGCTAGTTTAGACAGCCGCAATCAGCCCCAGCATTTT. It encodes CSASLDSRNQPQHF.

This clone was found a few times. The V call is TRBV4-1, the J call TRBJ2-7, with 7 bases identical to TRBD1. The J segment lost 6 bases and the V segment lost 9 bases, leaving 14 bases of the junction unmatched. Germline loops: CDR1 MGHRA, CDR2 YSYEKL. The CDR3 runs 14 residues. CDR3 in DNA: TGCGCCAGACCACTCGAACAGGGGACGGGCGAGCAGTACTTC. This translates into CARPLEQGTGEQYF.

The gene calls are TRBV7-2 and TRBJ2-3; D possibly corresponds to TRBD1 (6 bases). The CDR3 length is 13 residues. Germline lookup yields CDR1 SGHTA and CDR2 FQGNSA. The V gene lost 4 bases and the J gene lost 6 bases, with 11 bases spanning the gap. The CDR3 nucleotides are TGTGCCAGCAGCTCGTACAGGGATGATACGCAGTATTTT. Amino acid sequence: CASSSYRDDTQYF.

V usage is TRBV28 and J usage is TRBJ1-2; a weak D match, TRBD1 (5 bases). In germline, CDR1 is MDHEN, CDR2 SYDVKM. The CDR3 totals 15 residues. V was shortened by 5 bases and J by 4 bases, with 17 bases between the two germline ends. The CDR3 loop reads CASSPRRGGGYGYTF. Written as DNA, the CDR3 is TGTGCCAGCAGTCCTCGACGGGGGGGAGGCTATGGCTACACCTTC.

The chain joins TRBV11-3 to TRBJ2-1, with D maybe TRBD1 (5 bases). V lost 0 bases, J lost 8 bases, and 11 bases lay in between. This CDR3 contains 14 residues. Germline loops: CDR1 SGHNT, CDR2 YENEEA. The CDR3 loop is CASSLEPGKDEQFF. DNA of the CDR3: TGTGCCAGCAGCTTAGAACCAGGGAAGGATGAGCAGTTCTTC. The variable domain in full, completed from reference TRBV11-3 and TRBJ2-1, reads EAGVVQSPRYKIIEKKQPVAFWCNPISGHNTLYWYLQNLGQGPELLIRYENEEAVDDSQLPKDRFSAERLKGVDSTLKIQPAELGDSAVYLCASSLEPGKDEQFFGPGTRLTVL.

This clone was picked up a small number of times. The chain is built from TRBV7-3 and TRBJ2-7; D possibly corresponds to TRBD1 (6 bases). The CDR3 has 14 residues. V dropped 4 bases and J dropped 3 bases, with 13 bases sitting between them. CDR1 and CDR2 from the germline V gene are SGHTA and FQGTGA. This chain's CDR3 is CASSSWTDRYEQYF. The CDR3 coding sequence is TGTGCCAGCAGCTCTTGGACAGATCGCTACGAGCAGTACTTC.

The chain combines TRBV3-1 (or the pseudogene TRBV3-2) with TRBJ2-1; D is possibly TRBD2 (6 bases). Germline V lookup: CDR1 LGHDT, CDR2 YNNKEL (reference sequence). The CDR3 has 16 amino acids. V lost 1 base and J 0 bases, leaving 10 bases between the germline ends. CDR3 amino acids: CASSQVSGSSYNEQFF. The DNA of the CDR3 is TGTGCCAGCAGCCAAGTTTCCGGGAGCTCCTACAATGAGCAGTTCTTC.

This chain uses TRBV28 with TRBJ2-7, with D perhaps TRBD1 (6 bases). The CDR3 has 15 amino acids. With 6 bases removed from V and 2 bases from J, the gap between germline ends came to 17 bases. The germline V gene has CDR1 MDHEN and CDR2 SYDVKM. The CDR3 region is CASSTSGTRAYEQYF. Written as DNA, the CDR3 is TGTGCCAGCAGCACCTCCGGGACACGAGCCTACGAGCAGTACTTC.

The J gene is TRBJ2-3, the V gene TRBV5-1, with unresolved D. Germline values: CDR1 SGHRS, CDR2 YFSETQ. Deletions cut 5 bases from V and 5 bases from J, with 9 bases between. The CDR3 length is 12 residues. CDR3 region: CASRKSLDTQYF. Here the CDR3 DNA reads TGCGCCAGCAGGAAGAGTTTAGATACGCAGTATTTT.

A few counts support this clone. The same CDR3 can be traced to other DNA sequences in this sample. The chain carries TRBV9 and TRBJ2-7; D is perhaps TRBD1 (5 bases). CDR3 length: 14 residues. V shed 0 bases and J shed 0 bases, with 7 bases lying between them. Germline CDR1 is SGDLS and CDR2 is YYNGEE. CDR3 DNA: TGTGCCAGCAGCGTAGCTACAGGCTCCTACGAGCAGTACTTC. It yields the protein CASSVATGSYEQYF.

The CDR3 protein is CASSEIPTSLQTGNTIYF. In nucleotides, the CDR3 is TGTGCCAGCAGTGAAATTCCCACCAGCCTACAGACTGGAAACACCATATATTTT. This chain joins TRBV6-1 and TRBJ1-3; the D is unclear. The CDR3 is 18 residues long. V lost 2 bases and J 2 bases, leaving 19 bases between the germline ends. Germline V gene lookup returns CDR1 MNHNS and CDR2 SASEGT.

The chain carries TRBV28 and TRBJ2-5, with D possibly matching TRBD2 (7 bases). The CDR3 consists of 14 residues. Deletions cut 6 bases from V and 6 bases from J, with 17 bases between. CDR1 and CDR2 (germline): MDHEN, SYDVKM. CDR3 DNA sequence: TGTGCCAGCAGGTCGGGGGGCGCGATTAAGACCCAGTACTTC. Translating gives CASRSGGAIKTQYF.

The CDR3 DNA reads TGTGCCAGCAGCCCACCGGGACAGGACTTTACCACTAATGAAAAACTGTTTTTT. This translates into CASSPPGQDFTTNEKLFF. This chain links TRBV5-6 with TRBJ1-4; TRBD1 matches 8 bases. The CDR3 is 18 amino acids. The germline gives CDR1 SGHDT, CDR2 YYEEEE. Losses at the gene ends were 4 bases for V and 2 bases for J; bases not matched to a gene: 13.

CDR3 sequence: CASSLGPGFESNYGYTF. The CDR3, as DNA: TGTGCCAGCAGCTTAGGCCCAGGGTTCGAAAGTAACTATGGCTACACCTTC. The gene calls are TRBV11-2 and TRBJ1-2, with a weak D call TRBD1 (5 bases). The CDR3 sequence is 17 residues long. Germline lookup yields CDR1 SGHAT and CDR2 FQNNGV. V shed 1 base and J shed 1 base, with 16 bases lying between them.

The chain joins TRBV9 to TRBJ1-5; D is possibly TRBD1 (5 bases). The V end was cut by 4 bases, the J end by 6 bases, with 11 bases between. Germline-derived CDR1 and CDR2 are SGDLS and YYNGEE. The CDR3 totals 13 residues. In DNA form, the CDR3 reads TGTGCCAGCAGCCCGGGGGGAGGTCAGCCCCAGCATTTT. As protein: CASSPGGGQPQHF.